The 26 T cell receptor beta chains reported below all come from one sample, sequenced in a study of T cells in localized non-small cell lung cancer. The repertoire was sequenced with immunoSEQ multiplex PCR; TCRdb's copy has only in-frame clones and lacks some. The sample includes 20,000 to 25,000 clones, roughly 80% of them seen just once. This material consisted of peripheral blood, taken before any cancer treatment. These receptors were taken from a man between 35 and 75 years old with stage I lung adenocarcinoma.

V is TRBV4-3 and J is TRBJ1-1; D uncertain. Germline CDR1 and CDR2: LGHNA and YSLEER. V was clipped by 0 bases and J by 1 base, with 12 bases between them. The CDR3 covers 16 residues. For the CDR3, the DNA is TGCGCCAGCAGCCAAGATTTCGACCTGACGAACACTGAAGCTTTCTTT. It encodes CASSQDFDLTNTEAFF.

The rearrangement joins TRBV6-4 to TRBJ2-7; TRBD1 is a possible D gene (6 bases). With 2 bases removed from V and 2 bases from J, the gap between germline ends came to 37 bases. The CDR3 length is 23 residues. The germline V gene has CDR1 MRHNA and CDR2 SNTAGT. The CDR3 is CASSDGLPVGGPLPGQETYEQYF. The CDR3 nucleotides are TGTGCCAGCAGTGACGGTCTTCCCGTAGGTGGGCCCCTACCGGGACAAGAAACCTACGAGCAGTACTTC.

The chain carries TRBV28 and TRBJ2-1, with D tentatively TRBD1 or TRBD2 (5 bases each). With 6 bases removed from V and 5 bases from J, the gap between germline ends came to 11 bases. The CDR3 has 13 amino acids. Germline loops: CDR1 MDHEN, CDR2 SYDVKM. CDR3 residues: CASRRGWNNEQFF. The DNA for the CDR3 is TGTGCCAGCAGGAGGGGCTGGAACAATGAGCAGTTCTTC.

V is TRBV5-6 and J is TRBJ2-3; a weak D match, TRBD1 (5 bases). The CDR3 extends over 19 amino acids. Germline loops: CDR1 SGHDT, CDR2 YYEEEE. With 0 bases removed from V and 0 bases from J, the gap between germline ends came to 20 bases. The CDR3 sequence is CASSLVSNLGPSSTDTQYF. Here the CDR3 DNA reads TGTGCCAGCAGCTTGGTCTCGAACTTGGGGCCCTCCAGCACAGATACGCAGTATTTT.

The genes are TRBV10-3 and TRBJ2-3; D is uncertain. The V and J ends lost 11 bases and 0 bases respectively, with 12 bases between them. CDR3 size: 13 residues. Per the germline V gene, CDR1 is ENHRY and CDR2 is SYGVKD. CDR3 region: CAANSISTDTQYF. CDR3 nucleotide sequence: TGTGCCGCCAACTCCATTAGCACAGATACGCAGTATTTT.

The chain employs TRBV2 and TRBJ2-5; TRBD1 matches at 7 bases. The CDR3 has 12 amino acids. Germline lookup yields CDR1 SNHLY and CDR2 FYNNEI. Losses at the gene ends were 8 bases for V and 5 bases for J; bases not matched to a gene: 5. The CDR3 loop reads CASGTTGETQYF. The CDR3 bases are TGTGCCAGCGGTACGACAGGGGAGACCCAGTACTTC.

The chain combines TRBV10-3 with TRBJ2-7; 14 bases align to TRBD2. Germline CDR1 is ENHRY and CDR2 is SYGVKD. This CDR3 has 17 residues. V dropped 5 bases and J dropped 1; count of bases not matched to a gene: 7. The CDR3 coding sequence is TGTGCCATCAGTAATCGGACTAGCGGGGGGACATCCTACGAGCAGTACTTC. The encoded protein is CAISNRTSGGTSYEQYF.

CDR3 nucleotide sequence: TGTGCCAGCAGTCCCCCATATCAGCCCCAGCATTTT. Encoded protein: CASSPPYQPQHF. The chain joins TRBV28 to TRBJ1-5; no definite D call. The V end lost 5 bases, the J end lost 5 bases, and 7 bases lay between the germline ends. The CDR3 spans 12 residues. CDR1 MDHEN and CDR2 SYDVKM come from the germline V gene.

The chain has TRBV19 and TRBJ2-7; D is unclear. Trimming left V 2 bases short and J 3 bases short, with 11 bases between. This CDR3 contains 14 residues. CDR1 and CDR2 (germline): LNHDA, SQIVND (reference sequence). CDR3: CASSIRRNDYEQYF. The CDR3, as DNA: TGTGCCAGTAGTATACGCCGTAATGACTACGAGCAGTACTTC.

This rearrangement joins TRBV5-4 to TRBJ2-7; unclear D gene. The germline V and J ends were trimmed by 4 bases and 2 bases, with 10 bases remaining between them. In germline, CDR1 is SGHNT, CDR2 YYREEE (reference sequence). The CDR3 totals 13 residues. CDR3 DNA sequence: TGTGCCAGCAGCCGCGACGGGCCCTACGAGCAGTACTTC. This sequence encodes CASSRDGPYEQYF.

This chain uses TRBV19 with TRBJ1-1, with D possibly TRBD1 on 6 matching bases. V was pared by 5 bases and J by 6 bases, with 25 bases between. The CDR3 totals 17 residues. Germline-derived CDR1 and CDR2 are LNHDA and SQIVND (reference sequence). CDR3 protein: CASSLGLGGGDGAEAFF. As DNA, the CDR3 is TGTGCCAGTAGTTTGGGGCTCGGTGGGGGCGATGGGGCTGAAGCTTTCTTT.

This clone was counted a single time. The chain combines TRBV6-5 with TRBJ1-5; maybe TRBD1 (6 bases). The germline gives CDR1 MNHEY, CDR2 SVGAGI. V dropped 6 bases and J dropped 3 bases, with 12 bases sitting between them. This CDR3 spans 14 amino acids. CDR3 in amino acids: CASSGDTDNQPQHF. As DNA, the CDR3 is TGTGCCAGCAGCGGGGACACTGACAATCAGCCCCAGCATTTT.

This chain connects TRBV9 to TRBJ2-1; perhaps TRBD1 as D (5 bases). The germline V gene encodes CDR1 SGDLS and CDR2 YYNGEE. The V end lost 4 bases, the J end lost 1 base, and 12 bases lay between the germline ends. The CDR3 is 15 residues long. The CDR3 DNA is TGTGCCAGCAGCCTTCTAGGGGATTCCTACAATGAGCAGTTCTTC. As protein: CASSLLGDSYNEQFF.

The chain links TRBV2 to TRBJ1-1; no clear D gene. The germline CDR1 and CDR2 sequences are SNHLY and FYNNEI. The CDR3 spans 16 residues. V lost 4 bases, J lost 0 bases, and 15 bases lay in between. Here the CDR3 reads CASSGSNLGLNTEAFF. In nucleotides, the CDR3 is TGTGCCAGCAGTGGATCCAATCTGGGATTGAACACTGAAGCTTTCTTT.

J is TRBJ2-5 and V is TRBV14, with 7 bases identical to TRBD2. V lost 4 bases, J lost 1 base, and 9 bases stayed unmatched. The CDR3 length is 16 residues. CDR1 SGHDN and CDR2 FVKESK come from the germline V gene. The CDR3 here is CASSPRRGVVQETQYF. CDR3 bases: TGTGCCAGCAGCCCCCGTCGGGGGGTGGTCCAAGAGACCCAGTACTTC.

This chain uses TRBV5-8 with TRBJ1-4; D is unresolved. CDR1 and CDR2 from the germline V gene are SGHTS and YDEGEE. V was trimmed by 4 bases and J by 8 bases, leaving 18 bases between them. This CDR3 region has 15 residues. CDR3 sequence (DNA): TGTGCCAGCAGCCTCTTAGGGTTTGTTGGCGAAAAACTGTTTTTT. It yields the protein CASSLLGFVGEKLFF. The entire variable domain, with the rest obtained from reference TRBV5-8 and TRBJ1-4, is as follows: EAGVTQSPTHLIKTRGQQATLRCSPISGHTSVYWYQQALGLGLQFLLWYDEGEERNRGNFPPRFSGRQFPNYSSELNVNALELEDSALYLCASSLLGFVGEKLFFGSGTQLSVL.

The chain carries TRBV10-3 and TRBJ2-3; 8 bases line up with TRBD2. The germline V gene has CDR1 ENHRY and CDR2 SYGVKD. The CDR3 consists of 16 residues. V lost 0 bases and J lost 0; bases outside the gene matches: 2. The CDR3 loop reads CAISESSGGSTDTQYF. The CDR3, as DNA: TGTGCCATCAGTGAGTCGAGCGGGGGAAGCACAGATACGCAGTATTTT.

The genes are TRBV5-1 and TRBJ2-7; possibly TRBD1 or TRBD2 for D (6 bases each). Trimming shortened V by 2 bases and J by 4 bases, and 10 bases separated the two germline ends. Per the germline V gene, CDR1 is SGHRS and CDR2 is YFSETQ. CDR3 length equals 13 residues. For the CDR3, the DNA is TGCGCCAGCAGCTTAACAGGGAGGTACGAGCAGTACTTC. Protein product: CASSLTGRYEQYF.

The chain combines TRBV19 with TRBJ2-4; the D call may be TRBD1 or TRBD2 (5 bases each). Trimming removed 7 bases from V and 2 bases from J, with 15 bases in between. This CDR3 is built from 15 residues. The V gene's germline CDR1 is LNHDA and CDR2 SQIVND (reference sequence). The CDR3 nucleotides are TGTGCCAGTAAAAGCGAGGGGAACCCCAAAAACATTCAGTACTTC. This codes for CASKSEGNPKNIQYF.

As concerns this clone: The sample carries other DNA sequences with the same CDR3. The gene calls are TRBV29-1 and TRBJ2-1; tentative D call: TRBD2 (5 bases). The CDR3 covers 14 residues. Germline assignment: CDR1 SQVTM and CDR2 ANQGSEA. The ends were cut back, 7 bases at V and 6 bases at J, with 19 bases in the middle. The CDR3 DNA reads as TGCAGCGCCAGAGGGCAGTCTATCTTCAATGAGCAGTTCTTC. Its protein product is CSARGQSIFNEQFF.

V gene TRBV27 combines with J gene TRBJ1-2; no firm D call. V was trimmed by 2 bases and J by 4 bases, leaving 11 bases between them. This CDR3 is 14 amino acids long. The germline CDR1 and CDR2 sequences are MNHEY and SMNVEV (reference sequence). CDR3: CASSLDWETYGYTF. Written as DNA, the CDR3 is TGTGCCAGCAGTTTAGATTGGGAGACCTATGGCTACACCTTC.

This clone was observed once. This chain links TRBV28 with TRBJ2-3, with TRBD2 matching 12 bases. Germline V gene data show CDR1 as MDHEN and CDR2 as SYDVKM. The CDR3 spans 16 residues. The trim removed 6 bases at V and 2 bases at J, leaving 6 bases unmatched. The CDR3 nucleotides are TGTGCCAGCAGCACCACTAGCGGGGGGTTCACAGATACGCAGTATTTT. Its translation: CASSTTSGGFTDTQYF.

The V gene is TRBV5-4, the J gene TRBJ1-2; 9 bases agree with TRBD1. J gave up 8 bases and V 4 bases, and 12 bases lay outside the gene matches. The CDR3 totals 15 residues. Looked up from germline, CDR1 is SGHNT and CDR2 is YYREEE (reference sequence). DNA of the CDR3: TGTGCCAGCAGCGAACCGGGACAGGGACGAGGGGGCTACACCTTC. The encoded protein is CASSEPGQGRGGYTF.

The rearrangement uses TRBV4-3 and TRBJ1-2; 8 bases agree with TRBD1. V lost 5 bases, J lost 3 bases, and 5 bases stayed unmatched. This CDR3 is built from 14 residues. Germline assignment: CDR1 LGHNA and CDR2 YSLEER. The CDR3 region is CASSMAGGHYGYTF. DNA for the CDR3: TGCGCCAGCAGCATGGCAGGGGGCCACTATGGCTACACCTTC.

The V call is TRBV19, the J call TRBJ1-3; a possible D gene is TRBD1 (6 bases). Per germline, CDR1 LNHDA and CDR2 SQIVND (reference sequence). Trimming left V 5 bases short and J 0 bases short, with 14 bases between. CDR3 size: 16 residues. The CDR3 nucleotides are TGTGCCAGTAGTGGAGACAGGCTCTTCTCTGGAAACACCATATATTTT. It is translated as CASSGDRLFSGNTIYF.

This rearrangement joins TRBV15 to TRBJ2-3; D gene uncertain. The germline gives CDR1 LNHNV, CDR2 YYDKDF (reference sequence). The V end was cut by 0 bases, the J end by 8 bases, with 12 bases between. The CDR3 is made up of 14 amino acids. The CDR3 DNA sequence: TGTGCCACCAGCAGAGATACCACCCTCCGTACGCAGTATTTT. This encodes CATSRDTTLRTQYF.